The text below deals with one T cell receptor beta chain. Its antigen is as yet unknown. The germline V gene has CDR1 SQVTM and CDR2 ANQGSEA. V lost 0 bases to trimming and J lost 0 bases; unmatched junction nucleotides: 7. This CDR3 has 17 amino acids. 13 Jbeta primers and 60 Vbeta primers were used for the PCR. Sequenced by immunoSEQ multiplex PCR; TCRdb stores in-frame clones only, minus some. The sample lists about 100,000 clones; roughly 85% were seen once. This sample is part of a study of cytomegalovirus exposure and HLA in healthy donors. Notes on the study in general: Previously analyzed data showed that most TCR beta V segments were productive at a frequency of about 90% or about 30%. Cytomegalovirus-associated status was assigned to some 160 TCR beta chains.

The sequence was collected from a young man in good health and CMV-seronegative. The chain has TRBV29-1 and TRBJ1-2; 10 bases agree with TRBD1. Sequencing was done on a sample of PBMCs. CDR3 coding DNA: TGCAGCGTTGAAGATTGGGGGACAGGGGACTCTAACTATGGCTACACCTTC. This codes for CSVEDWGTGDSNYGYTF.